The source of this T cell receptor (beta chain) is a study of shared clonotypes between healthy human individuals. General study results and limits: Around 5.3% of naive CD4 clonotypes were shared across four donors. Generation probability values for non-shared clonotypes were lower than those for clonotypes shared by all four donors.

Clones were sequenced by immunoSEQ multiplex PCR, and TCRdb holds only the in-frame ones, with some missing. This table holds a few million clones, over 85% found once. CDR1 and CDR2 (germline): SGHRS, YFSETQ. This CDR3 contains 14 residues. Trimming took 4 bases from V and 1 from J, leaving 11 bases between them. Regarding this clone: Its antigen is not known.

The sequenced sample was naive CD4+ T cells from PBMCs. As to subset: CD45RA+ positively selected. The chain recombines TRBV5-1 with TRBJ1-1; D gene unclear. This receptor was taken from a man younger than 35 in good health. Some clones in this sample may be carry-over from other donors' samples. CDR3 residues: CASSPSSRNTEAFF. In nucleotides, the CDR3 is TGCGCCAGCAGCCCCAGTTCGAGGAACACTGAAGCTTTCTTT.